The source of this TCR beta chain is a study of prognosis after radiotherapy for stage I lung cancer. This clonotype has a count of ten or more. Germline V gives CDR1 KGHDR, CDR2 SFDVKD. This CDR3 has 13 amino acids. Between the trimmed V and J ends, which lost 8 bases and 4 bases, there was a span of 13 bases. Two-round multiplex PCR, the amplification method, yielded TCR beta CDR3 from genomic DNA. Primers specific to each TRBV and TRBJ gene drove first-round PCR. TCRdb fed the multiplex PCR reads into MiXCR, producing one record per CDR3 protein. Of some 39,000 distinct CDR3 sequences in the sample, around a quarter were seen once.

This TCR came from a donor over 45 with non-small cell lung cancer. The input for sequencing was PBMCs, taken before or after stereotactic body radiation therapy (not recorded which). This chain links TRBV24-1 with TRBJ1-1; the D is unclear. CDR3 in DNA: TGTGCCACCAAGGCGAGGGCAGGCACTGAAGCTTTCTTT. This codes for CATKARAGTEAFF.